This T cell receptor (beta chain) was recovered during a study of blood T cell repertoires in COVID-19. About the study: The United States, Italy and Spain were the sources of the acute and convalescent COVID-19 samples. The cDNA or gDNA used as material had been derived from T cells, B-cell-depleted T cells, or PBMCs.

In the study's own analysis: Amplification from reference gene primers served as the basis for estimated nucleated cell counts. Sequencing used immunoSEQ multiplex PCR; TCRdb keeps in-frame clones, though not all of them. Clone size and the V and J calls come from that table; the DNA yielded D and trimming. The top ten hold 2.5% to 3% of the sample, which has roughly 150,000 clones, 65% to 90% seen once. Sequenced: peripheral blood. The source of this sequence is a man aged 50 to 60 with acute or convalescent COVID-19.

The CDR3 sequence: CASSPTSGSYEQYF. Written as DNA, the CDR3 is TGTGCCAGCTCACCGACTAGCGGGAGCTACGAGCAGTACTTC. V and J are TRBV18 and TRBJ2-7, with 12 bases fitting TRBD2. Germline lookup yields CDR1 KGHSH and CDR2 LQKENI. J gave up 3 bases and V 3 bases, and 0 bases lay outside the gene matches. This CDR3 contains 14 residues.